This T cell receptor beta chain was sequenced in a study of blood T cell repertoires in COVID-19. For the study at large: Samples of COVID-19 (acute and convalescent) were obtained from the United States, Italy and Spain. PBMCs, B-cell-depleted T cells, or T cells were the source of the cDNA or gDNA that made up the material.

Per the authors' pipeline: Amplification of reference gene primers provided the estimated nucleated cell counts. The assay was immunoSEQ multiplex PCR, and TCRdb's table has in-frame clones only and misses some. V and J calls and clone size come straight from that table; D and trimming were deduced from the DNA. Among some 46,000 clones, approximately 89% were seen once, and the ten largest hold approximately 6.4%. Trimming at V came to 4 bases and at J to 4 bases, leaving 7 bases not matched to a gene. Germline V gene sequence: CDR1 MGHRA, CDR2 YSYEKL. CDR3 length: 15 amino acids. This TCR came from a man between 60 and 75 years old with acute or convalescent COVID-19. Sequencing was done on a sample of peripheral blood. This rearrangement joins TRBV4-1 to TRBJ1-2; 9 positions match TRBD1. Written as DNA, the CDR3 is TGCGCCAGCAGCCCCCCGGGACAGGGTTTCTATGGCTACACCTTC. This sequence encodes CASSPPGQGFYGYTF.